Each of the 12 T cell receptor beta chains below was sequenced from the same sample in a study of glioma-infiltrating T cells (dated by TCRdb to about 2016). The data were produced on an Illumina MiSeq. The iRepertoire nested amplicon-rescue multiplex PCR (arm-PCR) platform was used to amplify TCR alpha and beta CDR3 regions from RNA. TCRdb redid the processing of the public reads, applying fastp at Q25 and MiXCR, and retained in-frame beta chains. Each CDR3 protein appears once, grouped with its most common genes and DNA. The sample table records around 150,000 distinct CDR3 sequences; around 40% of these occur just once. The top ten constitute around a fifth of the sample. The specimen sequenced was glioma tissue, nonneoplastic brain tissue, or PBMCs (not recorded which). These receptors all come from a human donor with low-grade glioma or glioblastoma, undergoing nonglioma brain surgery, or in good health (not recorded which).

This clonotype has just a few counts. The V and J genes are TRBV14 and TRBJ1-1, with D possibly TRBD1 on 5 matching bases. V lost 6 bases and J 7 bases, leaving 15 bases between the germline ends. Germline V gene data show CDR1 as SGHDN and CDR2 as FVKESK. This CDR3 has 13 amino acids. The CDR3 reads CASSTNRQIEAFF. CDR3 nucleotides: TGTGCCAGCAGTACTAACCGACAGATTGAAGCTTTCTTT.

V and J are TRBV6-1 and TRBJ2-1; weak D call: TRBD2 (6 bases). The ends were cut back, 6 bases at V and 6 bases at J, with 27 bases in the middle. CDR1 MNHNS and CDR2 SASEGT come from the germline V gene. The CDR3 runs 18 residues. CDR3 sequence: CASRGDLGGTRVGNEQFF. The CDR3 DNA reads TGTGCCAGCAGAGGCGATTTGGGAGGCACCCGGGTCGGCAATGAGCAGTTCTTC.

The genes are TRBV20-1 and TRBJ2-5, with D maybe TRBD2 (5 bases). The CDR3 extends over 13 amino acids. Trimming took 0 bases from V and 4 from J, leaving 9 bases between them. Germline-derived CDR1 and CDR2 are DFQATT and SNEGSKA (reference sequence). CDR3: CSARDSGRETQYF. CDR3 nucleotide sequence: TGCAGTGCTAGAGATTCTGGGAGAGAGACCCAGTACTTC.

The chain carries TRBV20-1 and TRBJ2-7; the D gene is possibly TRBD2 (6 bases). CDR1 DFQATT and CDR2 SNEGSKA come from the germline V gene (reference sequence). Trimming pared 7 bases from V and 5 bases from J, leaving 24 bases between. This CDR3 comprises 15 residues. The CDR3, as DNA: TGCAGTGGCATAGGGACTGCGACTAGAAGGAACGAGCAGTACTTC. As protein: CSGIGTATRRNEQYF.

Notes on this clonotype: It may be a read error: a sequence one base away is much more abundant. The CDR3 sequence is CASSCKGAAEAFF. The CDR3 nucleotides are TGTGCCAGCAGTTGCAAGGGGGCTGCTGAAGCTTTCTTT. The chain recombines TRBV6-5 with TRBJ1-1; 7 nucleotides match TRBD1. Trimming removed 4 bases from V and 6 bases from J; junction bases left unmatched: 5. The CDR3 is made up of 13 amino acids. Germline assignment: CDR1 MNHEY and CDR2 SVGAGI.

The chain has TRBV11-2 and TRBJ2-7; no reliable D call. CDR3 size: 13 residues. Trimming stripped 5 bases from V and 6 bases from J, with 14 bases between. Germline-derived CDR1 and CDR2 are SGHAT and FQNNGV. The CDR3 region is CASSLYGRSEQYF. As DNA, the CDR3 is TGTGCCAGCAGCCTTTACGGGCGAAGCGAGCAGTACTTC.

V and J are TRBV27 and TRBJ1-5; TRBD1 might be the D (5 bases). CDR3 length equals 16 residues. V gave up 4 bases and J gave up 3 bases, with 16 bases separating them. Germline V gene sequence: CDR1 MNHEY, CDR2 SMNVEV (reference sequence). The CDR3 DNA is TGTGCCAGCAGTTATCGTTGGGGGGGTTCCAATCAGCCCCAGCATTTT. Protein product: CASSYRWGGSNQPQHF.

V and J are TRBV27 and TRBJ2-5; D may be TRBD1 (6 bases). Germline CDR1 reads MNHEY; CDR2 reads SMNVEV (reference sequence). The CDR3 runs to 14 residues. Trimming took 7 bases from V and 0 from J, leaving 12 bases between them. This chain's CDR3 is CASTRWGHQETQYF. Here the CDR3 DNA reads TGTGCCAGCACCCGATGGGGGCACCAAGAGACCCAGTACTTC.

Regarding this clonotype: The germline gene is not matched at one end of the junction; a read error may be the cause. The chain carries TRBV6-6 and TRBJ2-3; 12 bases are a match to TRBD2. CDR1 and CDR2 (germline): MNHNY, SVGAGI (reference sequence). CDR3 length: 16 residues. CDR3 nucleotide sequence: TGCGCCAGCAGTGTTTCTAGCGGGGGGGACACAGATACGCAGTATTTT. Amino acids: CASSVSSGGDTDTQYF.

The gene calls are TRBV29-1 and TRBJ1-1; no definite D call. This CDR3 has 13 amino acids. The ends were cut back, 3 bases at V and 4 bases at J, with 12 bases in the middle. Germline V gene lookup returns CDR1 SQVTM and CDR2 ANQGSEA. The chain's CDR3 is CSVDAGLSTEAFF. CDR3 bases: TGCAGCGTTGATGCTGGGTTGAGCACTGAAGCTTTCTTT. Variable domain in full (rest from reference TRBV29-1 and TRBJ1-1): SAVISQKPSRDICQRGTSLTIQCQVDSQVTMMFWYRQQPGQSLTLIATANQGSEATYESGFVIDKFPISRPNLTFSTLTVSNMSPEDSSIYLCSVDAGLSTEAFFGQGTRLTVV.

The CDR3 region has the DNA TGCAGCGTTGTTCGGGAGGACTACGAGCAGTACTTC. Translating gives CSVVREDYEQYF. The chain combines TRBV29-1 with TRBJ2-7; 7 bases are shared with TRBD2. Germline V CDR1 and CDR2: SQVTM, ANQGSEA. The CDR3 spans 12 residues. V lost 4 bases and J lost 3; bases outside the gene matches: 3.

The chain recombines TRBV6-2 or TRBV6-3 with TRBJ2-7; D is unclear. Germline loops: CDR1 MNHEY, CDR2 SVGEGT. The CDR3 covers 13 residues. Trimming removed 3 bases at V and 6 bases at J, with 12 bases between. The CDR3 sequence is CASSYSDRGEQYF. The CDR3 DNA reads TGTGCCAGCAGTTATTCCGACCGAGGCGAGCAGTACTTC.